One and the same sample provided the 18 T cell receptor beta chains below, sequenced in a study of T-cell reconstitution after alpha-beta-depleted transplantation in children (dated by TCRdb to the mid-2010s). Library creation used PCR. The listed sequencing device is Illumina HiSeq 2500. TCR library preparation used molecular barcoding, with unique molecular identifiers applied to normalize quantification of the TCRbeta repertoire. The public reads were reanalyzed by TCRdb: fastp trimming at Q25, MiXCR alignment, in-frame beta chains only. Each CDR3 protein gets just one entry, which takes the most common genes and DNA from the rows behind it. The sample table records about 140,000 distinct CDR3 sequences; more than 8% of these occur just once. The top ten constitute around a sixth of the sample. The sample's treatment or condition label, in plain terms: allogeneic hematopoietic cell transplantation with graft depleted of TCRalphabeta T cells and CD19 B cells.

Sequencing used PBMCs, mostly from graft donor cells, obtained 180 days after TCRalphabeta/CD19-depleted stem cell transplant. All receptors derive from a female patient aged 2-9 years who had a stem cell transplant for congenital amegakaryocytic thrombocytopenia, so the T cells may come from the graft donor.

This clonotype occurred many times. The rearrangement uses TRBV7-9 and TRBJ1-2; D unresolved. This CDR3 spans 12 amino acids. Germline V gives CDR1 SEHNR, CDR2 FQNEAQ (reference sequence). Trimming cost V 4 bases and J 4 bases, with 7 bases left between them. The CDR3 is CASSSDGYGYTF. CDR3 sequence (DNA): TGTGCCAGCAGCTCGGACGGCTATGGCTACACCTTC.

The chain combines TRBV18 with TRBJ2-3; D might be TRBD2 (5 bases). V was cut by 3 bases and J by 0 bases, with 13 bases left in between. The CDR3 runs to 16 residues. Germline V gene lookup returns CDR1 KGHSH and CDR2 LQKENI. The CDR3 here is CASSPRDGLSTDTQYF. DNA for the CDR3: TGTGCCAGCTCACCTCGGGATGGCCTGAGCACAGATACGCAGTATTTT.

The rearrangement joins TRBV27 to TRBJ2-7; 11 bases are a match to TRBD2. The CDR3 totals 15 residues. CDR1 and CDR2 from the germline V gene are MNHEY and SMNVEV (reference sequence). V lost 5 bases to trimming and J lost 2 bases; unmatched junction nucleotides: 5. The chain's CDR3 is CASSGNSGRAYEQYF. DNA for the CDR3: TGTGCCAGCAGTGGGAATAGCGGGAGGGCCTACGAGCAGTACTTC.

Only a few counts were recorded for this clonotype. The chain joins TRBV7-8 to TRBJ1-5; D perhaps matches TRBD1 (6 bases). The V gene's germline CDR1 is SGHVS and CDR2 FQNEAQ. Deletions cut 2 bases from V and 0 bases from J, with 14 bases between. The CDR3 is 17 amino acids. The CDR3 is CASSLRDNAYSNQPQHF. The CDR3 DNA follows: TGTGCCAGCAGCTTACGGGACAATGCTTATAGCAATCAGCCCCAGCATTTT.

This clonotype was found many times. The chain employs TRBV29-1 and TRBJ2-6; D not certain. CDR1 and CDR2 (germline): SQVTM, ANQGSEA. Trimming removed 3 bases from V and 4 bases from J, with 4 bases in between. The CDR3 has 12 amino acids. CDR3 bases: TGCAGCGTTGATTTGGGGGCCAACGTCCTGACTTTC. Its translation is CSVDLGANVLTF.

This clonotype was seen ten or more times. V usage is TRBV7-9 and J usage is TRBJ1-6; D gene uncertain. The length of the CDR3 is 14 residues. The V end was cut by 5 bases, the J end by 9 bases, with 14 bases between. The V gene's germline CDR1 is SEHNR and CDR2 FQNEAQ (reference sequence). As DNA, the CDR3 is TGTGCCAGCAGCGTGGACGTAGGGTCTTCACCCCTCCACTTT. Translating it yields CASSVDVGSSPLHF.

Ten or more counts support this clonotype. J is TRBJ2-3 and V is TRBV10-3; TRBD2 aligns across 10 bases. V lost 3 bases to trimming and J lost 2 bases; unmatched junction nucleotides: 5. Germline CDR1 ENHRY, CDR2 SYGVKD. There are 16 residues in the CDR3. The CDR3 reads CAISDSGLAVTDTQYF. The CDR3 coding sequence is TGTGCCATCAGTGATTCTGGACTAGCGGTCACAGATACGCAGTATTTT.

This clonotype was detected ten times or more. The chain joins TRBV20-1 to TRBJ1-2, with D unclear. Germline CDR1 reads DFQATT; CDR2 reads SNEGSKA (reference sequence). The CDR3 consists of 14 residues. V lost 0 bases, J lost 5 bases, and 13 bases lay in between. The CDR3 loop reads CSARDDNNRYGYTF. The CDR3 coding sequence is TGCAGTGCTAGAGATGACAACAATCGTTATGGCTACACCTTC.

This sequence joins TRBV28 and TRBJ1-6, with no clear D. The CDR3 is 16 residues long. The germline V gene has CDR1 MDHEN and CDR2 SYDVKM. Deletions cut 6 bases from V and 2 bases from J, with 14 bases between. CDR3: CASRLEGVTYNSPLHF. In nucleotides, the CDR3 is TGTGCCAGCAGGCTGGAGGGAGTCACCTATAATTCACCCCTCCACTTT. The full variable domain, completed using reference TRBV28 and TRBJ1-6, is DVKVTQSSRYLVKRTGEKVFLECVQDMDHENMFWYRQDPGLGLRLIYFSYDVKMKEKGDIPEGYSVSREKKERFSLILESASTNQTSMYLCASRLEGVTYNSPLHFGNGTRLTVT.

This clonotype has just a few counts. V gene TRBV28 combines with J gene TRBJ2-1; TRBD1 might be the D (6 bases). CDR3 length equals 18 residues. Trimming shortened V by 5 bases and J by 0 bases, and 20 bases separated the two germline ends. From germline, CDR1 is MDHEN and CDR2 SYDVKM. Written as DNA, the CDR3 is TGTGCCAGCAGTACAACCTTCAGGGGTCCTAACTCCTACAATGAGCAGTTCTTC. Encoded protein: CASSTTFRGPNSYNEQFF.

At least ten counts were recorded for this clonotype. The J gene is TRBJ2-7, the V gene TRBV10-3; D is possibly TRBD1 or TRBD2 (7 bases each). The germline CDR1 and CDR2 sequences are ENHRY and SYGVKD. Between the trimmed V and J ends, which lost 6 bases and 5 bases, there was a span of 17 bases. The CDR3 spans 14 residues. The CDR3, as DNA: TGTGCCATCAGGGACGTCCAGGGGGGGAACGAGCAGTACTTC. Translated: CAIRDVQGGNEQYF.

This clonotype has a count of ten or more. This chain connects TRBV3-1 to TRBJ2-4, with D unresolved. The CDR3 loop spans 14 amino acids. The germline gives CDR1 LGHDT, CDR2 YNNKEL (reference sequence). Trimming left V 2 bases short and J 0 bases short, with 5 bases between. The CDR3 DNA sequence: TGTGCCAGCAGCCAATGGGGAGCCAAAAACATTCAGTACTTC. This codes for CASSQWGAKNIQYF.

This clonotype was seen at least ten times. The chain employs TRBV7-6 and TRBJ2-5; D uncertain. V shed 3 bases and J shed 3 bases, with 8 bases lying between them. This CDR3 is 13 amino acids long. Looked up from germline, CDR1 is SGHVS and CDR2 is FNYEAQ. Here the CDR3 reads CASSFPLEETQYF. CDR3 coding DNA: TGTGCCAGCAGCTTCCCGTTGGAAGAGACCCAGTACTTC.

This rearrangement joins TRBV4-1 to TRBJ2-3; no clear D. This CDR3 region has 15 residues. Deletions cut 6 bases from V and 3 bases from J, with 16 bases between. Germline-derived CDR1 and CDR2 are MGHRA and YSYEKL. The CDR3 DNA follows: TGCGCCAGCAGGCCAAGAGCCCTAGGAACAGATACGCAGTATTTT. It encodes CASRPRALGTDTQYF.

This clonotype was found many times. The genes are TRBV4-1 and TRBJ2-2, with D perhaps assigned TRBD1 or TRBD2 (5 bases each). The ends were cut back, 0 bases at V and 6 bases at J, with 14 bases in the middle. The V gene's germline CDR1 is MGHRA and CDR2 YSYEKL. The CDR3 has 16 amino acids. The CDR3 DNA follows: TGCGCCAGCAGCCAAGAGGGGCAACCCGGGGCCGGGGAGCTGTTTTTT. This sequence encodes CASSQEGQPGAGELFF.

There are many counts of this clonotype. The chain joins TRBV6-5 to TRBJ2-1, with D maybe TRBD1 (6 bases). V lost 0 bases to trimming and J lost 9 bases, with 9 bases between them. This CDR3 spans 13 amino acids. Per the germline V gene, CDR1 is MNHEY and CDR2 is SVGAGI. The CDR3 sequence is CASSYSWDTEQFF. In DNA form, the CDR3 reads TGTGCCAGCAGTTACTCCTGGGACACTGAGCAGTTCTTC.

Many counts were recorded for this clonotype. The chain carries TRBV7-8 and TRBJ1-2; no clear D gene. CDR1 is SGHVS, CDR2 FQNEAQ, per germline. This CDR3 has 11 residues. Trimming stripped 6 bases from V and 1 base from J, with 3 bases between. CDR3 nucleotides: TGTGCCAGCAGAAGTAACTATGGCTACACCTTC. Its protein is CASRSNYGYTF.

This clonotype was found many times. The chain couples TRBV12-3 or TRBV12-4 to TRBJ2-7; 9 bases are shared with TRBD1. The CDR3 extends over 16 amino acids. V lost 1 base, J lost 4 bases, and 8 bases stayed unmatched. CDR3 in amino acids: CASSLGEGTGIYEQYF. In nucleotides, the CDR3 is TGTGCCAGCAGTTTAGGCGAGGGGACAGGGATTTACGAGCAGTACTTC.